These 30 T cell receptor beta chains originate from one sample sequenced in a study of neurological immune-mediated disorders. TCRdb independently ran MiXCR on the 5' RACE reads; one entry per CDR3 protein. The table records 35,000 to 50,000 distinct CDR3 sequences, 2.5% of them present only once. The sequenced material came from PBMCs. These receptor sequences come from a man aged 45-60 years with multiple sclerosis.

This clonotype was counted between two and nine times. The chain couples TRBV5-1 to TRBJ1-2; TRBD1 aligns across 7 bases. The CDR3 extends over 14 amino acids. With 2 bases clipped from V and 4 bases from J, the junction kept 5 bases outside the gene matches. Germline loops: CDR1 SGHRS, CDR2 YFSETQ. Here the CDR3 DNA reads TGCGCCAGCAGCTTAACAGGGGTAATCTATGGCTACACCTTC. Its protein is CASSLTGVIYGYTF.

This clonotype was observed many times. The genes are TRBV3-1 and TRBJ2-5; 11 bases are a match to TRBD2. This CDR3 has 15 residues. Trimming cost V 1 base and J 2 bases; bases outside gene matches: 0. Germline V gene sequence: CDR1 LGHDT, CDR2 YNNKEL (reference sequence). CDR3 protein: CASSQGLAGQETQYF. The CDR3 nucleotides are TGTGCCAGCAGCCAAGGACTAGCGGGGCAAGAGACCCAGTACTTC.

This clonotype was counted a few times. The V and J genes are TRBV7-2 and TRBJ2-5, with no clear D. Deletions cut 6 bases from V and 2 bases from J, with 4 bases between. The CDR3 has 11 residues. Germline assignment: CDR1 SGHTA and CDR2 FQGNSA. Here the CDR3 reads CASRQQETQYF. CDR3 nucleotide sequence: TGTGCCAGCAGACAACAAGAGACCCAGTACTTC.

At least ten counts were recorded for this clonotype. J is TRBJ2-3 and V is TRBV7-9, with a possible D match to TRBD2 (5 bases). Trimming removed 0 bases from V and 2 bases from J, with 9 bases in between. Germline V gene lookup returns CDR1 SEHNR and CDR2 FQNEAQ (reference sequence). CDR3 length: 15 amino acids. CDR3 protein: CASSLAREDTDTQYF. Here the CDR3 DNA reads TGTGCCAGCAGCTTAGCGAGGGAAGACACAGATACGCAGTATTTT. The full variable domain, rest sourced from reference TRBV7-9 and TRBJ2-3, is DTGVSQNPRHKITKRGQNVTFRCDPISEHNRLYWYRQTLGQGPEFLTYFQNEAQLEKSRLLSDRFSAERPKGSFSTLEIQRTEQGDSAMYLCASSLAREDTDTQYFGPGTRLTVL.

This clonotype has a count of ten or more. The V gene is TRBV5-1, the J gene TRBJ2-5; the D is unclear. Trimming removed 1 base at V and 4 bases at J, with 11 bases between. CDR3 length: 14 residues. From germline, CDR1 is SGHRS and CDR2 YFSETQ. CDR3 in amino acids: CASSLRLLGETQYF. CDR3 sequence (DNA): TGCGCCAGCAGCTTGAGACTCCTGGGAGAGACCCAGTACTTC. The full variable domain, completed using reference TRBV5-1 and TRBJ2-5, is KAGVTQTPRYLIKTRGQQVTLSCSPISGHRSVSWYQQTPGQGLQFLFEYFSETQRNKGNFPGRFSGRQFSNSRSEMNVSTLELGDSALYLCASSLRLLGETQYFGPGTRLLVL.

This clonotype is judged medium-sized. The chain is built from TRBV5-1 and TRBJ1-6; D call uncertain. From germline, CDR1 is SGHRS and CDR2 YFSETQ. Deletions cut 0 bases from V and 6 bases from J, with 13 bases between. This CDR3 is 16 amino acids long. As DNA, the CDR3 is TGCGCCAGCAGCTTGGAAGCCGGGCGGGGTAATTCACCCCTCCACTTT. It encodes CASSLEAGRGNSPLHF.

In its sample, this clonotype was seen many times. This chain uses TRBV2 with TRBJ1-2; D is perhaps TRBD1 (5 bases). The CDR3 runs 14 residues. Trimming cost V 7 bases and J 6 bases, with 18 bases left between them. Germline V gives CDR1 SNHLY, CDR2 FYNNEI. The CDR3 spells CASIQATGGDGYTF. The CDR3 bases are TGTGCCAGCATTCAGGCGACCGGGGGGGATGGCTACACCTTC.

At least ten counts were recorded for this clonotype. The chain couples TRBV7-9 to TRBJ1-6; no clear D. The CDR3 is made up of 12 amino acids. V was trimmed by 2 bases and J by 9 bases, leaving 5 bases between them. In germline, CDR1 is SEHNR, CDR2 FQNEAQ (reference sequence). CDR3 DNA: TGTGCCAGCAGCTTAAGTGCTTCACCCCTCCACTTT. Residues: CASSLSASPLHF.

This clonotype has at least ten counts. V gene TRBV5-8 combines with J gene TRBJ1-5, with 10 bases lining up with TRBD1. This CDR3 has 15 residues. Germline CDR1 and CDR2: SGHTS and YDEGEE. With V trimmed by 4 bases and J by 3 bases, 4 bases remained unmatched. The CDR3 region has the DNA TGTGCCAGCAGCCCCGGGACAGGGGTCAATCAGCCCCAGCATTTT. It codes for CASSPGTGVNQPQHF.

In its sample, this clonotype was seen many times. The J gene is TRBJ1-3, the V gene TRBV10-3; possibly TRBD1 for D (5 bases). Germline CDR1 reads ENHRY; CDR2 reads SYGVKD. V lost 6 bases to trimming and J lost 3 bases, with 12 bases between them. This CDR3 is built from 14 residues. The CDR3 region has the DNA TGTGCCATCAGGACAGAAGGGAGTGGAAACACCATATATTTT. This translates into CAIRTEGSGNTIYF.

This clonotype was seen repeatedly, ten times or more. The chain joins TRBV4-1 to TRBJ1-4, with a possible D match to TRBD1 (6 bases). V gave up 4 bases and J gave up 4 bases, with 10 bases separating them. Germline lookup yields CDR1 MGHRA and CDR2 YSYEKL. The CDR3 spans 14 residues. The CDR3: CASSRGQFNEKLFF. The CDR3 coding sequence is TGCGCCAGCAGCCGCGGACAGTTTAATGAAAAACTGTTTTTT.

CDR3 protein: CASSPGEGLNTEAFF. The DNA of the CDR3 is TGTGCCAGCTCACCAGGGGAGGGGTTGAACACTGAAGCTTTCTTT. The chain couples TRBV18 to TRBJ1-1, with D perhaps matching TRBD1 (5 bases). This CDR3 has 15 residues. Germline CDR1 reads KGHSH; CDR2 reads LQKENI. Trimming took 2 bases from V and 0 from J, leaving 10 bases between them. Based on the CDR3 plus reference TRBV18 and TRBJ1-1, the full variable domain is NAGVMQNPRHLVRRRGQEARLRCSPMKGHSHVYWYRQLPEEGLKFMVYLQKENIIDESGMPKERFSAEFPKEGPSILRIQQVVRGDSAAYFCASSPGEGLNTEAFFGQGTRLTVV.

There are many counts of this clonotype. The CDR3 loop reads CASSVILGQMSYNEQFF. The CDR3 DNA is TGTGCCAGCAGCGTCATCCTGGGACAGATGTCCTACAATGAGCAGTTCTTC. This chain joins TRBV5-6 and TRBJ2-1; TRBD1 aligns across 7 bases. Germline values: CDR1 SGHDT, CDR2 YYEEEE. After removal of 4 bases from V and 1 base from J, the junction contained 11 bases not matched to a gene. The CDR3 covers 17 residues. The full variable domain, completed using reference TRBV5-6 and TRBJ2-1, is DAGVTQSPTHLIKTRGQQVTLRCSPKSGHDTVSWYQQALGQGPQFIFQYYEEEERQRGNFPDRFSGHQFPNYSSELNVNALLLGDSALYLCASSVILGQMSYNEQFFGPGTRLTVL.

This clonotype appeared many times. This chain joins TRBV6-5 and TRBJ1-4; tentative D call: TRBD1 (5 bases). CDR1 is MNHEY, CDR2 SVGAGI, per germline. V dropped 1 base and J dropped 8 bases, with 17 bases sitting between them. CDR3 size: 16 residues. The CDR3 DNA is TGTGCCAGCAGTTACTTAGGACCAGGGTCGGGAGAAAAACTGTTTTTT. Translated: CASSYLGPGSGEKLFF.

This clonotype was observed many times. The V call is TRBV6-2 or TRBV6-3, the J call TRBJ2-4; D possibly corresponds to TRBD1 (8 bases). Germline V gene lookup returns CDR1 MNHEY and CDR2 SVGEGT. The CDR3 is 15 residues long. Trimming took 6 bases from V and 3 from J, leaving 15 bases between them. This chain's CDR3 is CASRRTGRDKNIQYF. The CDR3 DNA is TGTGCCAGCAGACGGACAGGGAGGGACAAAAACATTCAGTACTTC.

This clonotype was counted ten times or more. The CDR3 spells CSARMGSAGTDTQYF. DNA of the CDR3: TGCAGTGCTAGAATGGGCTCAGCGGGCACAGATACGCAGTATTTT. The chain employs TRBV20-1 and TRBJ2-3, with D perhaps matching TRBD2 (5 bases). This CDR3 has 15 amino acids. The V end was cut by 2 bases, the J end by 1 base, with 13 bases between. Germline CDR1 is DFQATT and CDR2 is SNEGSKA (reference sequence).

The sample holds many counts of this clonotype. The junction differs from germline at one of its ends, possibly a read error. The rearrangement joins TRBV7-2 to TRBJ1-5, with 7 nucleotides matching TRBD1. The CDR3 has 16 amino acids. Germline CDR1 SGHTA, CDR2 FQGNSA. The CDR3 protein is CASSFSGQISNQPQNF. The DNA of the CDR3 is TGTGCCAGCAGCTTCTCGGGACAGATTAGCAATCAGCCCCAGAATTTT.

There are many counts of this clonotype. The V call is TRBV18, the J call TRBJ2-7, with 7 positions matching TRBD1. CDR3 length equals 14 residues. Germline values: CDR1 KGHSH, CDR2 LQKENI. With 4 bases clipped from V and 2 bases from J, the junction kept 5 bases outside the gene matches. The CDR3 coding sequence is TGTGCCAGCTCACAGGGACAGAATACCTACGAGCAGTACTTC. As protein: CASSQGQNTYEQYF.

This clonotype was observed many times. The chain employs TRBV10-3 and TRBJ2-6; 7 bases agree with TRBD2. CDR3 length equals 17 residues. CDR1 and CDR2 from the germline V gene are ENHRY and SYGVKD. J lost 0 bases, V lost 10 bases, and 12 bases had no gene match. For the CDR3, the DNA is TGTGCCAGCTGGGGGGGACTCCTTATCTCTGGGGCCAACGTCCTGACTTTC. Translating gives CASWGGLLISGANVLTF.

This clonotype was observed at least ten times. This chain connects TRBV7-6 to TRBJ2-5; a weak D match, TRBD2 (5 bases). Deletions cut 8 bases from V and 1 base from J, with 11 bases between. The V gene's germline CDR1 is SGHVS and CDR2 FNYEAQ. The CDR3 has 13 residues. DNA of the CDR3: TGTGCCAGCGCCGGACTCCCCCAAGAGACCCAGTACTTC. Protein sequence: CASAGLPQETQYF.

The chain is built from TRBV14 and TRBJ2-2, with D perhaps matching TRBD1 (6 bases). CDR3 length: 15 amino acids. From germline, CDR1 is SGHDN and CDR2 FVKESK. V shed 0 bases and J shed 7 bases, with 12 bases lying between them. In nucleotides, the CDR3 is TGTGCCAGCAGCCAAGATAGTAGGGGGAACGGGGAGCTGTTTTTT. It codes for CASSQDSRGNGELFF.

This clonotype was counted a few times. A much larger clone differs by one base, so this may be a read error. The CDR3 DNA reads TGTGCCAGCAGCTTCGGAAAGAAAGAGACCCAGTACTTC. This translates into CASSFGKKETQYF. The rearrangement joins TRBV7-2 to TRBJ2-5, with no clear D. This CDR3 region has 13 residues. From germline, CDR1 is SGHTA and CDR2 FQGNSA. V was shortened by 3 bases and J by 3 bases, with 8 bases between the two germline ends.

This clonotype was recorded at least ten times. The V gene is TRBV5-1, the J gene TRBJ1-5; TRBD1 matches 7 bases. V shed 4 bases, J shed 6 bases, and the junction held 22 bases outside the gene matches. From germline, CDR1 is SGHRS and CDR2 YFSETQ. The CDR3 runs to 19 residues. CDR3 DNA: TGCGCCAGCAGCCGGACGGAGATTCAGACAGGGCCGGAGAGTCAGCCCCAGCATTTT. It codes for CASSRTEIQTGPESQPQHF.

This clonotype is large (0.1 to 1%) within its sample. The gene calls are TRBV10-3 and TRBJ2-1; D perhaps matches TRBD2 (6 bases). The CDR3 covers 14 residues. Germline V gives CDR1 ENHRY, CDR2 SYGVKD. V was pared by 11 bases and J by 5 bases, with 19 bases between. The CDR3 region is CASEGEEGNNEQFF. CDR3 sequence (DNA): TGTGCCTCAGAAGGCGAGGAGGGCAACAATGAGCAGTTCTTC.

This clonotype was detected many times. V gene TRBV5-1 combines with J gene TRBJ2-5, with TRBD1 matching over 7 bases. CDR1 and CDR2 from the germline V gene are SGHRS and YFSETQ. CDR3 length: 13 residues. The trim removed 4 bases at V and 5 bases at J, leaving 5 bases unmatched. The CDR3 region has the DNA TGCGCCAGCAGCCATGACAGGGAGGAGACCCAGTACTTC. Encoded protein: CASSHDREETQYF.

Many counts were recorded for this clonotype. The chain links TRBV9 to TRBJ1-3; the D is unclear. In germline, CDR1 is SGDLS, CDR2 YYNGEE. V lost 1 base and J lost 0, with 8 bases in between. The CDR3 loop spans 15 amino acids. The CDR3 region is CASSVREGSGNTIYF. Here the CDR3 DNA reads TGTGCCAGCAGCGTAAGAGAGGGCTCTGGAAACACCATATATTTT.

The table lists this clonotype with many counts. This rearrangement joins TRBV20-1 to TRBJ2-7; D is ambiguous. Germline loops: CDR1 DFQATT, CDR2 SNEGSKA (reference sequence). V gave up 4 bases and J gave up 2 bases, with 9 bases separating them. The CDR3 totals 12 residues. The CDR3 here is CSAKEPPYEQYF. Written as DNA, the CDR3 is TGCAGTGCTAAAGAACCACCCTACGAGCAGTACTTC.

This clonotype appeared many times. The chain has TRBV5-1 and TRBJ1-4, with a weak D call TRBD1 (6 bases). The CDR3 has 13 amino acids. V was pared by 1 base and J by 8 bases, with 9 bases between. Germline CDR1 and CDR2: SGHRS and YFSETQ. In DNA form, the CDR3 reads TGCGCCAGCAGCTTGCCAGGGGAGGAAAAACTGTTTTTT. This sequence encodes CASSLPGEEKLFF.

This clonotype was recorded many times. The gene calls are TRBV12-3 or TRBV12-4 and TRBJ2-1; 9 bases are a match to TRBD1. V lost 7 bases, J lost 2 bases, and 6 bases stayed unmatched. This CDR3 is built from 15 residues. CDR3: CASKVDRGTYNEQFF. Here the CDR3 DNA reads TGTGCCAGCAAAGTCGACAGGGGGACCTACAATGAGCAGTTCTTC.

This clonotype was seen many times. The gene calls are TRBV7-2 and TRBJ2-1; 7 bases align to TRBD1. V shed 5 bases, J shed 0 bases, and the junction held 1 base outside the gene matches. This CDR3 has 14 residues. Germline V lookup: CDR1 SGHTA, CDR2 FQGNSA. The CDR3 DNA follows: TGTGCCAGCAGCCCAGGGGGCTCCTACAATGAGCAGTTCTTC. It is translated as CASSPGGSYNEQFF.